Below, 31 T cell receptor beta chains from the same sample are listed, as sequenced in a study of T cells in localized non-small cell lung cancer. Using immunoSEQ multiplex PCR, the repertoire was profiled, and TCRdb retains in-frame clones only, with some absent. The profile shows around 50,000 clones, roughly 88% of them singletons. Sequences were derived from peripheral blood, sampled before any cancer treatment. The receptors originated from a woman aged 40-70 years with stage I lung adenocarcinoma.

The chain combines TRBV9 with TRBJ2-5, with D tentatively TRBD2 (6 bases). Germline lookup yields CDR1 SGDLS and CDR2 YYNGEE. The CDR3 covers 14 residues. Trimming removed 4 bases at V and 4 bases at J, with 14 bases between. The CDR3 spells CASSLPGTGETQYF. The CDR3 nucleotides are TGTGCCAGCAGCCTTCCCGGGACTGGAGAGACCCAGTACTTC.

In this sample, this clone turned up once. V usage is TRBV5-6 and J usage is TRBJ2-7; maybe TRBD1 (5 bases). Trimming shortened V by 0 bases and J by 3 bases, and 7 bases separated the two germline ends. The CDR3 consists of 13 residues. The germline V gene encodes CDR1 SGHDT and CDR2 YYEEEE. The CDR3 spells CASSLGQLYEQYF. The CDR3 nucleotides are TGTGCCAGCAGCTTGGGACAGCTCTACGAGCAGTACTTC.

The chain combines TRBV18 with TRBJ2-5, with 7 bases fitting TRBD1. This CDR3 region has 13 residues. Germline V lookup: CDR1 KGHSH, CDR2 LQKENI. The junction had 1 base not matched to a gene; V was cut back by 4 bases and J by 2 bases. The CDR3 DNA follows: TGTGCCAGCTCACGGGACAGTCAAGAGACCCAGTACTTC. Encoded protein: CASSRDSQETQYF. The whole variable domain, filled in from reference TRBV18 and TRBJ2-5, reads NAGVMQNPRHLVRRRGQEARLRCSPMKGHSHVYWYRQLPEEGLKFMVYLQKENIIDESGMPKERFSAEFPKEGPSILRIQQVVRGDSAAYFCASSRDSQETQYFGPGTRLLVL.

The J gene is TRBJ1-3, the V gene TRBV28, with D perhaps matching TRBD1 (6 bases). The CDR3 has 15 amino acids. V lost 7 bases and J 4 bases, leaving 17 bases between the germline ends. Germline V lookup: CDR1 MDHEN, CDR2 SYDVKM. CDR3 sequence (DNA): TGTGCCAGCACTCCAATGCGGGGGCAGGGAAACACCATATATTTT. Encoded protein: CASTPMRGQGNTIYF.

This sequence joins TRBV5-8 and TRBJ1-4, with TRBD1 matching over 8 bases. V dropped 5 bases and J dropped 4; count of bases not matched to a gene: 7. Germline assignment: CDR1 SGHTS and CDR2 YDEGEE. The CDR3 covers 15 residues. Here the CDR3 reads CASRLGTGSNEKLFF. Written as DNA, the CDR3 is TGTGCCAGCAGACTTGGGACAGGTAGTAATGAAAAACTGTTTTTT.

The rearrangement joins TRBV19 to TRBJ2-5, with D possibly TRBD2 on 7 matching bases. Germline V gives CDR1 LNHDA, CDR2 SQIVND (reference sequence). Trimming pared 3 bases from V and 4 bases from J, leaving 12 bases between. This CDR3 comprises 14 residues. This CDR3 reads CASSIRGAGETQYF. In DNA form, the CDR3 reads TGTGCCAGTAGTATCCGGGGGGCGGGAGAGACCCAGTACTTC.

V usage is TRBV30 and J usage is TRBJ1-6, with D perhaps TRBD1 (6 bases). The CDR3 has 14 residues. V was trimmed by 3 bases and J by 7 bases, leaving 13 bases between them. Germline CDR1 GTSNPN, CDR2 SVGIG (reference sequence). CDR3 region: CAWSPGQQNSPLHF. The CDR3 DNA sequence: TGTGCCTGGAGCCCAGGACAGCAAAATTCACCCCTCCACTTT. Filled out from reference TRBV30 and TRBJ1-6, the complete variable domain reads SQTIHQWPATLVQPVGSPLSLECTVEGTSNPNLYWYRQAAGRGLQLLFYSVGIGQISSEVPQNLSASRPQDRQFILSSKKLLLSDSGFYLCAWSPGQQNSPLHFGNGTRLTVT.

This clone was seen a single time. This rearrangement joins TRBV7-3 to TRBJ2-1, with unresolved D. CDR1 is SGHTA, CDR2 FQGTGA, per germline. V lost 2 bases and J 3 bases, leaving 8 bases between the germline ends. This CDR3 is 14 amino acids long. Here the CDR3 DNA reads TGTGCCAGCAGCTTAGTCACGGGCTACAATGAGCAGTTCTTC. The encoded protein is CASSLVTGYNEQFF.

The table lists this clone with a count of one. The chain uses TRBV19 and TRBJ1-5; maybe TRBD1 (5 bases). Trimming cost V 3 bases and J 3 bases, with 6 bases left between them. The germline CDR1 and CDR2 sequences are LNHDA and SQIVND (reference sequence). The CDR3 totals 13 residues. CDR3 sequence reads: CASSMDNNQPQHF. As DNA, the CDR3 is TGTGCCAGTAGTATGGACAACAATCAGCCCCAGCATTTT.

The chain has TRBV28 and TRBJ1-5; no definite D call. This CDR3 comprises 14 residues. Trimming shortened V by 5 bases and J by 1 base, and 9 bases separated the two germline ends. The germline V gene encodes CDR1 MDHEN and CDR2 SYDVKM. CDR3 sequence: CASSTVESNQPQHF. CDR3 DNA: TGTGCCAGCAGTACAGTAGAGAGCAATCAGCCCCAGCATTTT.

This clone occurred once. This chain links TRBV7-9 with TRBJ1-1; 8 positions match TRBD1. Unmatched junction bases numbered 13, after V lost 11 bases and J lost 2 bases. There are 15 residues in the CDR3. Looked up from germline, CDR1 is SEHNR and CDR2 is FQNEAQ (reference sequence). The CDR3 DNA reads as TGTGCCGCCAAAAAGGACAGGGCGGGTAACACTGAAGCTTTCTTT. Encoded protein: CAAKKDRAGNTEAFF.

The gene calls are TRBV7-2 and TRBJ1-3, with no clear D. Germline CDR1 reads SGHTA; CDR2 reads FQGNSA. Trimming took off 2 bases at V and 0 bases at J, with 8 bases between the two ends. The CDR3 is 15 residues long. The CDR3 region is CASSLSAHSGNTIYF. CDR3 sequence (DNA): TGTGCCAGCAGCTTAAGTGCCCACTCTGGAAACACCATATATTTT.

The V and J genes are TRBV6-1 and TRBJ2-1; possible D gene TRBD1, 5 bases. Germline V CDR1 and CDR2: MNHNS, SASEGT. The CDR3 is made up of 12 amino acids. V lost 6 bases and J lost 10, with 13 bases in between. CDR3 coding DNA: TGTGCCAGCAGGCCAACAGGCCGGGAGCAGTTCTTC. Protein product: CASRPTGREQFF.

The rearrangement links TRBV6-5 to TRBJ2-7; 8 bases map to TRBD1. This CDR3 contains 13 residues. The V gene's germline CDR1 is MNHEY and CDR2 SVGAGI. V lost 6 bases and J lost 6; bases outside the gene matches: 7. The CDR3 region has the DNA TGTGCCAGCAGGGGGCAGGGGGCAACCGAGCAGTACTTC. The encoded protein is CASRGQGATEQYF.

V gene TRBV6-5 combines with J gene TRBJ1-2, with TRBD1 identical over 8 bases. In germline, CDR1 is MNHEY, CDR2 SVGAGI. The CDR3 runs to 14 residues. Trimming removed 6 bases from V and 8 bases from J; junction bases left unmatched: 11. The CDR3 DNA reads as TGTGCCAGCAGGAGGACAGGGAAAGGGAGCGGCTACACCTTC. This codes for CASRRTGKGSGYTF.

This chain joins TRBV18 and TRBJ2-1, with D uncertain. The CDR3 loop spans 12 amino acids. Trimming took off 2 bases at V and 14 bases at J, with 13 bases between the two ends. The germline gives CDR1 KGHSH, CDR2 LQKENI. The CDR3, as DNA: TGTGCCAGCTCACCATGGGGAAGCACAGAGTTCTTC. It translates to CASSPWGSTEFF.

The chain links TRBV29-1 to TRBJ1-2; 7 nucleotides match TRBD1. Germline V gene data show CDR1 as SQVTM and CDR2 as ANQGSEA. The V segment lost 5 bases and the J segment 1 base; nucleotides outside the gene matches: 4. The CDR3 is made up of 13 amino acids. The CDR3 nucleotides read TGCAGCGTTCCACAGGGGTTTAACTATGGCTACACCTTC. This gives the protein CSVPQGFNYGYTF.

The J gene is TRBJ1-6, the V gene TRBV4-1; D possibly corresponds to TRBD1 (5 bases). The V end was cut by 3 bases, the J end by 0 bases, with 9 bases between. Per germline, CDR1 MGHRA and CDR2 YSYEKL. CDR3 length: 16 amino acids. CDR3 nucleotide sequence: TGCGCCAGCAGCCAGGCTGGGGGCTCCTATAATTCACCCCTCCACTTT. Residues: CASSQAGGSYNSPLHF.

The V and J genes are TRBV7-9 and TRBJ2-4, with 11 bases matching TRBD1. V gave up 5 bases and J gave up 3 bases; unmatched junction bases: 3. The CDR3 is made up of 15 amino acids. Germline V lookup: CDR1 SEHNR, CDR2 FQNEAQ (reference sequence). In DNA, the CDR3 is TGTGCCAGCAGCCGGACAGGGGGCGGCAAAAACATTCAGTACTTC. It specifies CASSRTGGGKNIQYF.

This chain links TRBV7-2 with TRBJ1-1; the match to TRBD1 covers 11 bases. The V segment lost 7 bases and the J segment 1 base; nucleotides outside the gene matches: 8. The length of the CDR3 is 16 residues. CDR1 and CDR2 from the germline V gene are SGHTA and FQGNSA. The CDR3 region is CASTLPGQGANTEAFF. DNA of the CDR3: TGTGCCAGCACCTTGCCCGGACAGGGGGCGAACACTGAAGCTTTCTTT.

This chain connects TRBV19 to TRBJ1-1; 8 bases line up with TRBD1. V dropped 4 bases and J dropped 5; count of bases not matched to a gene: 9. There are 15 residues in the CDR3. Germline V CDR1 and CDR2: LNHDA, SQIVND (reference sequence). CDR3 sequence: CASSTGTGLRTEAFF. CDR3 in DNA: TGTGCCAGTAGTACGGGGACAGGCCTCAGGACTGAAGCTTTCTTT.

V is TRBV25-1 and J is TRBJ1-2, with a weak D call TRBD1 (6 bases). The CDR3 covers 13 residues. Trimming stripped 8 bases from V and 2 bases from J, with 12 bases between. The V gene's germline CDR1 is MGHDK and CDR2 SYGVNS. In DNA form, the CDR3 reads TGTGCCAGCGAAGTCCAGGGGAACTATGGCTACACCTTC. Translated, it gives CASEVQGNYGYTF.

This chain links TRBV5-4 with TRBJ2-5; D is unclear. V dropped 4 bases and J dropped 5 bases, with 21 bases sitting between them. The CDR3 is 16 residues long. Germline-derived CDR1 and CDR2 are SGHNT and YYREEE (reference sequence). In nucleotides, the CDR3 is TGTGCCAGCAGCCCTATTAATGGAGCCTTAGGGGAGACCCAGTACTTC. Its translation is CASSPINGALGETQYF.

The chain combines TRBV6-1 with TRBJ1-4; 7 bases match TRBD1. Germline V gene sequence: CDR1 MNHNS, CDR2 SASEGT. The trim removed 4 bases at V and 8 bases at J, leaving 10 bases unmatched. This CDR3 contains 15 residues. In DNA, the CDR3 is TGTGCCAGCAGTGTAATGGTGACAGGGAAGGAAAAACTGTTTTTT. Residues: CASSVMVTGKEKLFF.

This clone was seen a few times. This sequence joins TRBV7-9 and TRBJ2-7; 10 bases line up with TRBD2. This CDR3 spans 16 amino acids. J gave up 0 bases and V 0 bases, and 2 bases lay outside the gene matches. Germline-derived CDR1 and CDR2 are SEHNR and FQNEAQ (reference sequence). The CDR3 region is CASSLALAGVSYEQYF. The CDR3 nucleotides read TGTGCCAGCAGCTTAGCCCTAGCGGGGGTCTCCTACGAGCAGTACTTC.

The J gene is TRBJ2-7, the V gene TRBV6-5; 8 nucleotides line up with TRBD2. The CDR3 runs to 15 residues. Germline trimming cut 6 bases from V and 6 bases from J; bases unmatched to any gene: 13. The germline gives CDR1 MNHEY, CDR2 SVGAGI. The CDR3: CASRPGTRVKSEQYF. In DNA form, the CDR3 reads TGTGCCAGCAGACCTGGGACTAGAGTTAAGTCCGAGCAGTACTTC.

V gene TRBV6-1 combines with J gene TRBJ2-5, with TRBD1 as a possible D gene (5 bases). V shed 4 bases and J shed 2 bases, with 11 bases lying between them. The CDR3 is 14 residues long. The germline CDR1 and CDR2 sequences are MNHNS and SASEGT. This CDR3 is CASSVQGRQETQYF. CDR3 coding DNA: TGTGCCAGCAGTGTTCAGGGAAGGCAAGAGACCCAGTACTTC.

The V call is TRBV6-5, the J call TRBJ1-5, with D unresolved. The CDR3 runs 14 residues. V was shortened by 5 bases and J by 0 bases, with 8 bases between the two germline ends. Germline V gene sequence: CDR1 MNHEY, CDR2 SVGAGI. The CDR3 sequence is CASSPTSSNQPQHF. CDR3 nucleotides: TGTGCCAGCAGTCCAACCTCTAGCAATCAGCCCCAGCATTTT.

The V and J genes are TRBV9 and TRBJ1-1; D might be TRBD1 (5 bases). Germline CDR1 and CDR2: SGDLS and YYNGEE. V lost 3 bases, J lost 6 bases, and 9 bases lay in between. This CDR3 is built from 12 residues. CDR3: CASSGDSPEAFF. For the CDR3, the DNA is TGTGCCAGCAGCGGCGACAGTCCTGAAGCTTTCTTT.

The chain employs TRBV30 and TRBJ2-7; D call uncertain. V was clipped by 2 bases and J by 2 bases, with 10 bases between them. This CDR3 comprises 13 residues. Germline V gene sequence: CDR1 GTSNPN, CDR2 SVGIG (reference sequence). The CDR3 DNA sequence: TGTGCCTGGAGTACGACATCTGCCTACGAGCAGTACTTC. Translated, it gives CAWSTTSAYEQYF.

The chain uses TRBV25-1 and TRBJ1-3; a weak D match, TRBD1 (6 bases). The V gene's germline CDR1 is MGHDK and CDR2 SYGVNS. This CDR3 region has 13 residues. The germline V and J ends were trimmed by 7 bases and 6 bases, with 13 bases remaining between them. In nucleotides, the CDR3 is TGTGCCAGCACACGGGACAAACTAAACACCATATATTTT. This gives the protein CASTRDKLNTIYF. Full variable domain (outside the CDR3, taken from reference TRBV25-1 and TRBJ1-3): EADIYQTPRYLVIGTGKKITLECSQTMGHDKMYWYQQDPGMELHLIHYSYGVNSTEKGDLSSESTVSRIRTEHFPLTLESARPSHTSQYLCASTRDKLNTIYFGEGSWLTVV.